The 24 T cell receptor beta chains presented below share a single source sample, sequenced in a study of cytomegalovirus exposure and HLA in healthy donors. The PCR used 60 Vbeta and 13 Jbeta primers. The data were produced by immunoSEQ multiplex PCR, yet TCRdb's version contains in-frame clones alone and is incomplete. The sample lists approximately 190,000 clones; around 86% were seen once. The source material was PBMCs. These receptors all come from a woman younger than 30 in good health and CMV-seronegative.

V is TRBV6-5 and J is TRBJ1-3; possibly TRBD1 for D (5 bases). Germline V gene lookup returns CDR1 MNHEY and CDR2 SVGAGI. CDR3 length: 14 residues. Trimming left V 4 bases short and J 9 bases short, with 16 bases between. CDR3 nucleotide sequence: TGTGCCAGCAGTTTACTCCAGGGTACCTCCACCATATATTTT. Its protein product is CASSLLQGTSTIYF.

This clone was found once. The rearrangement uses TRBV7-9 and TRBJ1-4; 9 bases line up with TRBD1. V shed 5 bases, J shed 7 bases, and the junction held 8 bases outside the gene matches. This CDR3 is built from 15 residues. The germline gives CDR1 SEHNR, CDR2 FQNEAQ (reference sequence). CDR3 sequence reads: CASSPGTGYSEKLFF. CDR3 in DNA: TGTGCCAGCAGCCCAGGGACAGGGTATAGTGAAAAACTGTTTTTT.

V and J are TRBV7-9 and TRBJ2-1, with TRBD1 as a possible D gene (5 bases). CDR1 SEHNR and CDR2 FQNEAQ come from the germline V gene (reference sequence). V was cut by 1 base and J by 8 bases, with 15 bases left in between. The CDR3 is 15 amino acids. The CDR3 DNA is TGTGCCAGCAGCTTAGTTCCGACAGCTACCGATGAGCAGTTCTTC. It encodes CASSLVPTATDEQFF. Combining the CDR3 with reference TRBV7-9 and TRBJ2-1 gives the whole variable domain DTGVSQNPRHKITKRGQNVTFRCDPISEHNRLYWYRQTLGQGPEFLTYFQNEAQLEKSRLLSDRFSAERPKGSFSTLEIQRTEQGDSAMYLCASSLVPTATDEQFFGPGTRLTVL.

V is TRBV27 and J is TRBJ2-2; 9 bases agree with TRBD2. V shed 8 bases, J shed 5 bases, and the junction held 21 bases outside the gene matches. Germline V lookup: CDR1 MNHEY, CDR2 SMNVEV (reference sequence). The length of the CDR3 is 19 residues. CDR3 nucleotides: TGTGCCAGCCGCTCTGGAGCGGGAGGCTCTCGCGGGGGGACCGGGGAGCTGTTTTTT. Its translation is CASRSGAGGSRGGTGELFF.

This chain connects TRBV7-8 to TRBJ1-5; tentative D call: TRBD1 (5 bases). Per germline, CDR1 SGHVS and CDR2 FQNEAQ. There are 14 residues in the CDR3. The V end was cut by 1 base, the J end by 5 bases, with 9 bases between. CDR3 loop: CASSLDLGDQPQHF. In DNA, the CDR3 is TGTGCCAGCAGCTTAGATTTAGGGGATCAGCCCCAGCATTTT. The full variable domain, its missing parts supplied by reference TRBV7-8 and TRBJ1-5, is GAGVSQSPRYKVAKRGQDVALRCDPISGHVSLFWYQQALGQGPEFLTYFQNEAQLDKSGLPSDRFFAERPEGSVSTLKIQRTQQEDSAVYLCASSLDLGDQPQHFGDGTRLSIL.

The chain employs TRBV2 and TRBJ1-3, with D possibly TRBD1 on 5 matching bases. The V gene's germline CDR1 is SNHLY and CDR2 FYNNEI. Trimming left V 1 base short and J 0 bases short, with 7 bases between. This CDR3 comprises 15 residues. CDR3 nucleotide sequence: TGTGCCAGCAGTGAAGACAGGTCCTCTGGAAACACCATATATTTT. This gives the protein CASSEDRSSGNTIYF.

The CDR3 here is CTSSRPSVIAGGNTGELFF. The CDR3 region has the DNA TGCACCAGCAGCCGACCATCTGTTATAGCGGGAGGGAACACCGGGGAGCTGTTTTTT. This chain links TRBV1 with TRBJ2-2; whether TRBD2, the table's D call, matches the DNA was not checked. TRBV1 is a pseudogene locus. This CDR3 region has 19 residues.

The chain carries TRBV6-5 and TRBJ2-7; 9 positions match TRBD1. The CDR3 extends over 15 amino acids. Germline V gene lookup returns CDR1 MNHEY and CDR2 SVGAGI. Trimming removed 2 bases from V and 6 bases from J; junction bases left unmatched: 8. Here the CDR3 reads CASSYEGQGQVEQYF. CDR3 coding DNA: TGTGCCAGCAGTTACGAGGGACAGGGTCAAGTCGAGCAGTACTTC.

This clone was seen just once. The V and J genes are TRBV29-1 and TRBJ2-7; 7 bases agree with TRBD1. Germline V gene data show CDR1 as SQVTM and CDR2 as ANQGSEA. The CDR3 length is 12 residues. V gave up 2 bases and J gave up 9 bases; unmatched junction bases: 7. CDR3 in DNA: TGCAGCGTTGAAAAGGGGGCAGGGGGGCAGTACTTC. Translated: CSVEKGAGGQYF.

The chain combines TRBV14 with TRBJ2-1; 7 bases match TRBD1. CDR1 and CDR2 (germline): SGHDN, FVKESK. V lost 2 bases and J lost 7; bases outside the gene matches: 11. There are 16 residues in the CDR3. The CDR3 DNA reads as TGTGCCAGCAGCCAACCCGGGACAGTCGGCGGGAATGAGCAGTTCTTC. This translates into CASSQPGTVGGNEQFF.

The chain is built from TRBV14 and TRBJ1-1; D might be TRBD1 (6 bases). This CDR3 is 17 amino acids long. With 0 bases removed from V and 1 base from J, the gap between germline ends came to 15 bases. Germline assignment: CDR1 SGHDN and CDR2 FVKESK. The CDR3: CASSQDLGAGANTEAFF. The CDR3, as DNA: TGTGCCAGCAGCCAAGATCTGGGAGCAGGGGCGAACACTGAAGCTTTCTTT.

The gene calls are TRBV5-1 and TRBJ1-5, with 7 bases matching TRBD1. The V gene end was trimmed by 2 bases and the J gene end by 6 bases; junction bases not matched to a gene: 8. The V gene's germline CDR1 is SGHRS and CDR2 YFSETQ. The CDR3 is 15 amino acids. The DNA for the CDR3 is TGCGCCAGCAGCTTTGGCACAGGGGACGCTCAGCCCCAGCATTTT. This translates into CASSFGTGDAQPQHF.

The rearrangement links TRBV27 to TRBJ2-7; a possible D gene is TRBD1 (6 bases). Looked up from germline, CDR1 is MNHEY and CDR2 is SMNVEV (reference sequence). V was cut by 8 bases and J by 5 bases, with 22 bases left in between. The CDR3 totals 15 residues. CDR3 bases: TGTGCCAGCCAGAGGGGGACGTCCGGATTAAACGAGCAGTACTTC. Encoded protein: CASQRGTSGLNEQYF.

The CDR3 sequence is CASSTRQTETQYF. Here the CDR3 DNA reads TGCGCCAGCAGCACCCGACAGACAGAGACCCAGTACTTC. V usage is TRBV5-1 and J usage is TRBJ2-5; D perhaps matches TRBD1 (5 bases). Germline lookup yields CDR1 SGHRS and CDR2 YFSETQ. With 4 bases removed from V and 4 bases from J, the gap between germline ends came to 11 bases. The CDR3 loop spans 13 amino acids. Full variable domain (missing parts from reference TRBV5-1 and TRBJ2-5): KAGVTQTPRYLIKTRGQQVTLSCSPISGHRSVSWYQQTPGQGLQFLFEYFSETQRNKGNFPGRFSGRQFSNSRSEMNVSTLELGDSALYLCASSTRQTETQYFGPGTRLLVL.

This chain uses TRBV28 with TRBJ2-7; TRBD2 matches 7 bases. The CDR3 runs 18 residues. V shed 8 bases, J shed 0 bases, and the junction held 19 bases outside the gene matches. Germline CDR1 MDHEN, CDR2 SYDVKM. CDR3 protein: CASRPSSLMGGSSYEQYF. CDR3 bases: TGTGCCAGCCGTCCCTCTTCCCTAATGGGAGGGAGCTCCTACGAGCAGTACTTC. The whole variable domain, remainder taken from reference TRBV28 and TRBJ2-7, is DVKVTQSSRYLVKRTGEKVFLECVQDMDHENMFWYRQDPGLGLRLIYFSYDVKMKEKGDIPEGYSVSREKKERFSLILESASTNQTSMYLCASRPSSLMGGSSYEQYFGPGTRLTVT.

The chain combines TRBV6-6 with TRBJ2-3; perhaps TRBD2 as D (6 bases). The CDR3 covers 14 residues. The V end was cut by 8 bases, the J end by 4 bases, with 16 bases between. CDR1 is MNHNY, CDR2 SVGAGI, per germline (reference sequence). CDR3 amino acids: CASGRGGEADTQYF. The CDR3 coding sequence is TGTGCCAGCGGTCGTGGCGGGGAGGCAGATACGCAGTATTTT.

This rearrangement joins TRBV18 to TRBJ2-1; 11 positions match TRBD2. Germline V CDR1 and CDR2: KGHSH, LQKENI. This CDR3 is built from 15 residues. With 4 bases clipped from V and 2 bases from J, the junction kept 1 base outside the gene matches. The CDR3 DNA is TGTGCCAGCTCACTGGGACTAGCGGCCTACAATGAGCAGTTCTTC. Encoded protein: CASSLGLAAYNEQFF.

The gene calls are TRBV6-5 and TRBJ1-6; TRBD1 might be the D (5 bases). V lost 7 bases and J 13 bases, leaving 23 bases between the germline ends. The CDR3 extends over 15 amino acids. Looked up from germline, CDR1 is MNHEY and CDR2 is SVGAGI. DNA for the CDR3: TGTGCCAGCACCCAAAGATCAGGGATGGGTCTTCCCCTCCACTTT. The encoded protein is CASTQRSGMGLPLHF.

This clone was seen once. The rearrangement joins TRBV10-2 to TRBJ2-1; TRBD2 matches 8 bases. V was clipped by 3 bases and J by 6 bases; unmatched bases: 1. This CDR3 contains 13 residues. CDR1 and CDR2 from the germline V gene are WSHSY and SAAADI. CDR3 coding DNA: TGCGCCAGCAGTGAAACTAGCGGCAATGAGCAGTTCTTC. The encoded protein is CASSETSGNEQFF.

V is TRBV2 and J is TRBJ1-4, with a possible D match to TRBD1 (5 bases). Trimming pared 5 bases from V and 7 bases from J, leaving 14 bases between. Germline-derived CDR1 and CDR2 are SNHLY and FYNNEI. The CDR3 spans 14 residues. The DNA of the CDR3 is TGTGCCAGCAGTTTTCAGGGAGGCGGTGAAAAACTGTTTTTT. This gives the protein CASSFQGGGEKLFF.

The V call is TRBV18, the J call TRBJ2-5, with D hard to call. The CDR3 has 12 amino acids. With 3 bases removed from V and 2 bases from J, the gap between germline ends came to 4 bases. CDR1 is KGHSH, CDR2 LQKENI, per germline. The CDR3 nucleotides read TGTGCCAGCTCACCCTATCAAGAGACCCAGTACTTC. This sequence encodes CASSPYQETQYF.

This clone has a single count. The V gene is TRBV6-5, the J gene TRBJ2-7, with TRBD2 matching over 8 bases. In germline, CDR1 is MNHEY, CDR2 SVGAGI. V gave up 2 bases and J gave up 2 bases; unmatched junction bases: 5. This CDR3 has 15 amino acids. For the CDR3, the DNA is TGTGCCAGCAGTTACGCCCAGCGGGGGACCTACGAGCAGTACTTC. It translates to CASSYAQRGTYEQYF.

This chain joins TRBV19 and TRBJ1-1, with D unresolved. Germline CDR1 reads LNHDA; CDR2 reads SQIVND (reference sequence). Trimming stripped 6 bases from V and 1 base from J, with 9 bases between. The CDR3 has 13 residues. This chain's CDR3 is CASRVVANTEAFF. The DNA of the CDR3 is TGTGCCAGTAGGGTCGTAGCGAACACTGAAGCTTTCTTT.

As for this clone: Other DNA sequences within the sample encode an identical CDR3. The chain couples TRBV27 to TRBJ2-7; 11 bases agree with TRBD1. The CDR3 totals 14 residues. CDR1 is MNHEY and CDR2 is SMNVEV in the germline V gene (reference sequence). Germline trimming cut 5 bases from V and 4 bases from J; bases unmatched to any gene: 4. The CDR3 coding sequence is TGTGCCAGCAGTCCGGGACAGGGGGGATACGAGCAGTACTTC. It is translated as CASSPGQGGYEQYF.